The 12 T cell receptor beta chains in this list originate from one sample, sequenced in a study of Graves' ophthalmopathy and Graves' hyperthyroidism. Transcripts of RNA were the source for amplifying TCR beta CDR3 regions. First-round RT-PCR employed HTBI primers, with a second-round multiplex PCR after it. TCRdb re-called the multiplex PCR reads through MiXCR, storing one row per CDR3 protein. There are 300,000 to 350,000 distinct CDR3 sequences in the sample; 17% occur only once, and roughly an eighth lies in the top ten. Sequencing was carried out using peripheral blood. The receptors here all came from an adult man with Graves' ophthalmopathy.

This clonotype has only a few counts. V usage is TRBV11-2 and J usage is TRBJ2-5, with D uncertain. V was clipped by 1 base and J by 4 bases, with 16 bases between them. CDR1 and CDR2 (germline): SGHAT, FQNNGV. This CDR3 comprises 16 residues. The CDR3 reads CASSLALPTPPETQYF. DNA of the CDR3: TGTGCCAGCAGCTTAGCCCTACCGACCCCCCCAGAGACCCAGTACTTC.

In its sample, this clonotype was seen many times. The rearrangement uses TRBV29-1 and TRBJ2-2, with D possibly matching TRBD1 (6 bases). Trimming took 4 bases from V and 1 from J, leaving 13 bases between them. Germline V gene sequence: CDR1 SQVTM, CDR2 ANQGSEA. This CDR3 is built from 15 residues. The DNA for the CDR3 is TGCAGCGTTGGAGGGGGAGCGATGAACACCGGGGAGCTGTTTTTT. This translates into CSVGGGAMNTGELFF.

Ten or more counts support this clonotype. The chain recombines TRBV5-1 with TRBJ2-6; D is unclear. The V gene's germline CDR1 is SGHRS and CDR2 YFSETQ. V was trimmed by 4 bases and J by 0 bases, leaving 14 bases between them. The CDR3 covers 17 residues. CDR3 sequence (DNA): TGCGCCAGCAGCCGATTGGTCGATATCTCTGGGGCCAACGTCCTGACTTTC. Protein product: CASSRLVDISGANVLTF.

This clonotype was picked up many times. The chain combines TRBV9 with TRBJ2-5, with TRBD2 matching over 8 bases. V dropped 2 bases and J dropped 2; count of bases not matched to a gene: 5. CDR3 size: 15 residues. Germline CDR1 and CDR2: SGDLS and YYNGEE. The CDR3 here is CASSVFAGGQETQYF. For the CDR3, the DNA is TGTGCCAGCAGCGTGTTCGCGGGGGGACAAGAGACCCAGTACTTC.

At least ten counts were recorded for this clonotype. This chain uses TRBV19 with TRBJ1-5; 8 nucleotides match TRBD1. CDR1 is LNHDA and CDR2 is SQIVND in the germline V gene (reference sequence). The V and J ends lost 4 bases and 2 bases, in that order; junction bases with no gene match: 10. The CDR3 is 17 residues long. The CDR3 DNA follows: TGTGCCAGTAGTACGTACAGGGGGATCGTGGGCAATCAGCCCCAGCATTTT. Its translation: CASSTYRGIVGNQPQHF.

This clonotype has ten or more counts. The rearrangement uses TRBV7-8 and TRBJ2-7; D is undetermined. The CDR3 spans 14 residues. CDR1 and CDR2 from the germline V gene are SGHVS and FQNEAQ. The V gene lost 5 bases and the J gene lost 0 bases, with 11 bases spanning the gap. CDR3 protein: CASSRMGYSYEQYF. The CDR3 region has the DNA TGTGCCAGCAGCCGGATGGGGTACTCCTACGAGCAGTACTTC.

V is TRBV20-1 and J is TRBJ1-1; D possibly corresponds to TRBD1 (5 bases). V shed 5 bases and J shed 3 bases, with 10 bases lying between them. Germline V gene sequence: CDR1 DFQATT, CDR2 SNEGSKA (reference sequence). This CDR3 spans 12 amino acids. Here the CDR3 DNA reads TGCAGTGCTTCCACAGGAGACACTGAAGCTTTCTTT. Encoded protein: CSASTGDTEAFF.

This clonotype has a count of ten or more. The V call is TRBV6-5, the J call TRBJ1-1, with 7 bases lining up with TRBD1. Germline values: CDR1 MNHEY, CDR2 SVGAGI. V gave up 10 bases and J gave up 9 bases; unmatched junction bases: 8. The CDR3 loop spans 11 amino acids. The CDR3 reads CATTTGVKAFF. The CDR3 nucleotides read TGTGCCACTACTACAGGGGTAAAAGCTTTCTTT.

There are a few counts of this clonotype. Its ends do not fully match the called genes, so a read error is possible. CDR3 sequence: CSARAGGAKRFVETLYF. The CDR3 DNA reads TGCAGTGCTAGAGCGGGGGGGGCGAAGAGGTTTGTAGAGACCCTGTACTTC. This chain joins TRBV20-1 and TRBJ2-5; 8 nucleotides line up with TRBD2. This CDR3 contains 17 residues. CDR1 is DFQATT and CDR2 is SNEGSKA in the germline V gene (reference sequence).

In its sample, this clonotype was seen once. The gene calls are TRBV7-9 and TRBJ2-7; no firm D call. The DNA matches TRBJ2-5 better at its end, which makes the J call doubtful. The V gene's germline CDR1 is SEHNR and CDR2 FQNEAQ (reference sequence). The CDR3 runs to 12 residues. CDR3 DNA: TGTGCCAGCAGCCGGGTAGGAGAGACCCAGTACTTC. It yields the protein CASSRVGETQYF.

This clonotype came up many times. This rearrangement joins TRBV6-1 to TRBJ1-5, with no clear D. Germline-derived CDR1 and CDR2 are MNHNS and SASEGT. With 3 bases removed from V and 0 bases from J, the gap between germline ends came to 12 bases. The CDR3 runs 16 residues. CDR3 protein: CASSDTAVYSNQPQHF. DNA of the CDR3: TGTGCCAGCAGTGATACGGCGGTGTATAGCAATCAGCCCCAGCATTTT.

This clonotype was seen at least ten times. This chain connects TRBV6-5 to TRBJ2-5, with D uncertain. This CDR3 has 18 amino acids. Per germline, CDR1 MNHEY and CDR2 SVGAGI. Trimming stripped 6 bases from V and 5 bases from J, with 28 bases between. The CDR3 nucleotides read TGTGCCAGCAGAAACCTTCCCCCCCGGTCCTTCAGAGCGGAGACCCAGTACTTC. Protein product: CASRNLPPRSFRAETQYF.